The 7 T cell receptor beta chains given below trace back to one sample, sequenced in a study of T cell repertoires in aging, cancer and after chemotherapy. Amplification of TCR beta used genomic DNA extracted from peripheral blood. A mixed TRB-A/B primer pool amplified rearranged TRB by multiplex touch-down PCR. From the multiplex PCR reads, TCRdb called clonotypes with MiXCR, one entry per CDR3 protein. The sample has fewer than 9,000 distinct CDR3 sequences, about 34% seen once. The specimen sequenced was blood. These receptors all come from a human donor in good health.

Note on this clonotype: It is unclear where the CDR3 begins or ends on the DNA, so no DNA is shown, and the CDR3 is as TCRdb lists it. CDR3 region: CAWRAGAFGYGNTF. This sequence joins TRBV30 and TRBJ1-2; the table's D call of TRBD1 was not tested on the DNA. Termini included, the CDR3 measures 14 amino acids. Germline V gene sequence: CDR1 GTSNPN, CDR2 SVGIG (reference sequence).

The rearrangement joins TRBV7-2 to TRBJ1-2; 8 bases line up with TRBD1. There are 14 residues in the CDR3. The germline V gene has CDR1 SGHTA and CDR2 FQGNSA. V was clipped by 5 bases and J by 3 bases; unmatched bases: 5. The CDR3 nucleotides read TGTGCCAGCAGCGACAGGGGCGGACACTATGGCTACACCTTC. Its protein product is CASSDRGGHYGYTF. Together with reference TRBV7-2 and TRBJ1-2, the CDR3 gives the full variable domain: GAGVSQSPSNKVTEKGKDVELRCDPISGHTALYWYRQSLGQGLEFLIYFQGNSAPDKSGLPSDRFSAERTGGSVSTLTIQRTQQEDSAVYLCASSDRGGHYGYTFGSGTRLTVV.

On this clonotype itself: One end of the junction fails to match germline, which may point to a read error. The rearrangement joins TRBV10-3 to TRBJ2-1; 12 bases are shared with TRBD2. This CDR3 region has 15 residues. Looked up from germline, CDR1 is ENHRY and CDR2 is SYGVKD. The CDR3 bases are TGTGCCACCAGTTTAACTAGCGGGGGGATCAATGAGCAGTTCTTC. This translates into CATSLTSGGINEQFF.

This clonotype was found a few times. The CDR3 bases are TGTGCCACCAGCAGAGATACCGGAGGGCGGAACGAGCAGTACTTC. As protein: CATSRDTGGRNEQYF. The genes are TRBV15 and TRBJ2-7, with a weak D call TRBD2 (6 bases). The germline CDR1 and CDR2 sequences are LNHNV and YYDKDF (reference sequence). Deletions cut 0 bases from V and 5 bases from J, with 14 bases between. The CDR3 consists of 15 residues.

The chain links TRBV29-1 to TRBJ1-5; 7 bases line up with TRBD1. This CDR3 spans 13 amino acids. Looked up from germline, CDR1 is SQVTM and CDR2 is ANQGSEA. J was trimmed by 4 bases and V by 7 bases; bases with no gene match: 7. CDR3 sequence (DNA): TGCAGCGCAAGGACAGGAGCGAATCAGCCCCAGCATTTT. This translates into CSARTGANQPQHF.

V is TRBV5-4 and J is TRBJ1-2; D perhaps matches TRBD1 (6 bases). The germline CDR1 and CDR2 sequences are SGHNT and YYREEE (reference sequence). This CDR3 region has 13 residues. Trimming took off 3 bases at V and 5 bases at J, with 11 bases between the two ends. CDR3 nucleotide sequence: TGTGCCAGCAGCTCCCAAGGGGGTTATGGCTACACCTTC. Translating gives CASSSQGGYGYTF. The full variable domain, completed using reference TRBV5-4 and TRBJ1-2, is ETGVTQSPTHLIKTRGQQVTLRCSSQSGHNTVSWYQQALGQGPQFIFQYYREEENGRGNFPPRFSGLQFPNYSSELNVNALELDDSALYLCASSSQGGYGYTFGSGTRLTVV.

The chain couples TRBV12-3 or TRBV12-4 to TRBJ1-6, with D perhaps matching TRBD1 (6 bases). The germline V and J ends were trimmed by 5 bases and 10 bases, with 15 bases remaining between them. This CDR3 comprises 14 residues. CDR3 loop: CASSLTGTNSPLHF. As DNA, the CDR3 is TGTGCCAGCAGTCTAACAGGGACTAACTCACCCCTCCACTTT.